This TCR beta chain was sequenced for a study of technical replicates of blood from a few donors. This CDR3 is 15 amino acids long. With V trimmed by 5 bases and J by 7 bases, 10 bases remained unmatched. Germline V CDR1 and CDR2: SGHTA, FQGTGA. Sequencing used immunoSEQ multiplex PCR; TCRdb keeps in-frame clones, though not all of them. This sample has over 70,000 clones, with about 96% found just once. J is TRBJ2-2 and V is TRBV7-3, with 7 bases matching TRBD1. This TCR came from a human donor in good health. Sequenced sample: T cells isolated from PBMCs. This chain's CDR3 is CASSPSGQPLGELFF. The CDR3 region has the DNA TGTGCCAGCAGCCCGTCGGGACAGCCACTCGGGGAGCTGTTTTTT.